This is a list of T cell receptor beta chains from one sample in a study of CD8 T cells in ankylosing spondylitis. TCRdb independently ran MiXCR on the 5' RACE reads; one entry per CDR3 protein. This sample has some 140,000 distinct CDR3 sequences, with 6% to 8% found just once. The sequencing input was blood, either unsorted or a sorted T cell fraction (not recorded which). These receptors all stem from a female donor with ankylosing spondylitis or in good health (not recorded which). Both conserved end residues are trimmed from each CDR3. A D gene is named only where the DNA matches it firmly.

-,TRBJ2-7,TRBV6-1,ASSESRDYEQY
-,TRBJ2-4,TRBV4-2,ASSHRTAAQAKNIQY
-,TRBJ1-2,TRBV6-1,ASSEIEGGYT
-,TRBJ1-1,TRBV11-3,ASSSHQGTEAF
-,TRBJ2-1,TRBV6-1,ASNPGTSYNEQF
TRBD1,TRBJ2-7,TRBV7-6,ASSLDTQGAGEQY
-,TRBJ2-3,TRBV7-9,ASSLDNPTDTQY
-,TRBJ2-2,TRBV12-3/TRBV12-4,ASSMGGNTGELF
-,TRBJ1-1,TRBV6-5,ASGRVNTEAF
-,TRBJ1-5,TRBV24-1,ATSPLGGTAQPQH
TRBD1,TRBJ2-7,TRBV29-1,SVVGGQGAREQY
TRBD2,TRBJ2-1,TRBV20-1,SARDFRGGGAEEQF
-,TRBJ2-3,TRBV10-3,ATEGEEGVDTQY
TRBD2,TRBJ2-1,TRBV5-6,ASSPTGLAGFYNEQF
-,TRBJ2-7,TRBV7-8,ASSFSSVGYDEQY
-,TRBJ1-1,TRBV5-1,ASSLELGWDTEAF
-,TRBJ1-2,TRBV20-1,SASVNYGYT
TRBD1,TRBJ2-2,TRBV28,ASRRTPGTGGRTGELF
-,TRBJ1-5,TRBV12-3/TRBV12-4,ASSPPRRGAGGNQPQH
-,TRBJ1-2,TRBV5-1,ASTGTGSYGYT
-,TRBJ2-3,TRBV6-4,ASSDGGATDTQY
-,TRBJ1-2,TRBV12-3/TRBV12-4,ASINQGNYGYT
TRBD1,TRBJ2-7,TRBV12-3/TRBV12-4,ASSRTGLPPYEQY
-,TRBJ2-7,TRBV2,ASSYPWKTYEQY
-,TRBJ1-4,TRBV5-1,ASSLGQRTTNEKLF
TRBD1,TRBJ1-4,TRBV7-8,ASSWTGGSEGEKLF
-,TRBJ1-1,TRBV12-3/TRBV12-4,ASSSRATGTEAF
TRBD1,TRBJ1-1,TRBV12-3/TRBV12-4,ASSLGWTGLVRMNTEAF
-,TRBJ1-1,TRBV15,ATSRDRQENTEAF
-,TRBJ2-5,TRBV21-1,ASTTQGAEETQY
-,TRBJ1-2,TRBV6-1,ASSIRGGGRDGYT
-,TRBJ2-1,TRBV15,ATSGSTLAFSYNEQF
-,TRBJ1-2,TRBV3-1,ASSQDPPGYGYT
TRBD2,TRBJ2-4,TRBV18,ASSPLARGTAKNIQY
TRBD1,TRBJ2-1,TRBV12-3/TRBV12-4,ASSPGTGYYNEQF
-,TRBJ2-7,TRBV7-9,ASSLVGRESDEQY
-,TRBJ2-7,TRBV2,ASSGTDLWEQY
-,TRBJ2-2,TRBV7-9,ASSEPGIRTGELF
-,TRBJ2-3,TRBV5-1,ASSVFASTDTQY
TRBD2,TRBJ2-3,TRBV20-1,SARAQERGDTDTQY
-,TRBJ2-5,TRBV7-7,ASSLASGETQY
-,TRBJ2-7,TRBV7-6,ASSLDTGNNGEQY
TRBD2,TRBJ2-3,TRBV20-1,SAQTSGGSTDTQY
TRBD2,TRBJ2-2,TRBV5-1,ASSISGGSNTGELF
-,TRBJ1-1,TRBV20-1,SASGLMSMNTEAF
TRBD1,TRBJ2-2,TRBV20-1,SARGRGPGELF
-,TRBJ2-1,TRBV9,ASSVASQGGYNEQF
-,TRBJ1-5,TRBV4-1,ASSPDLGASQH
TRBD2,TRBJ2-7,TRBV4-1,ASSQAGTSFNEQY
TRBD2,TRBJ2-5,TRBV28,ASSRLAGGETQY
-,TRBJ1-5,TRBV6-1,ASSEGLRQPQH
-,TRBJ2-5,TRBV18,ASSPRQLGGETQY
-,TRBJ2-3,TRBV5-1,ASSLAAVTDTQY
TRBD1,TRBJ1-4,TRBV28,ASSEWTGDNEKLF
-,TRBJ1-5,TRBV20-1,SAPFTGNVNQPQH
-,TRBJ1-5,TRBV19,ASRNKPGLSNQPQH
TRBD2,TRBJ2-1,TRBV2,ASSELAGTSYNEQF